The source of this T cell receptor beta chain is a study of cytotoxic CD8 clonotypes in ibrutinib-treated CLL (TCRdb year 2021). Broadly, across the study: The cohort had eleven to twelve relapsed/refractory and roughly 14 treatment-naive patients; 17 to 18 were IGHV unmutated. Of the 86 participants in the trial, approximately 25 had longitudinal samples available. Partial responses were observed in 24 patients and complete responses in 2; after a median follow-up of 68 months, remission was maintained in around 14 patients and progression was observed in about twelve. Cryopreserved peripheral blood mononuclear cells were obtained prior to treatment, at the time of response, and at either disease progression or sustained remission. Patients were still on ibrutinib when every remission and progressive disease sample was collected. On average, each sample yielded 255,043 productive templates and 94,082 productive rearrangements. Samples at response were collected after a median of about twelve months of treatment, with a range of about 6 to 36 months.

The meaning of the sample's time point label: progressive disease on ibrutinib. For TCR beta library preparation, roughly 2.1 micrograms of genomic DNA were isolated from cryopreserved PBMCs. High-throughput TCR beta sequencing was performed on longitudinal blood samples from CLL patients receiving ibrutinib monotherapy. The patients took part in an open-label, single-center phase 2 trial of ibrutinib monotherapy. To note about this clone: Its antigen is still unknown. Base qualities are not provided; no much larger clone lies one nucleotide away.

CDR1 MNHEY and CDR2 SVGAGI were looked up in the germline V gene. Cut back by 4 bases and 5 bases, the V and J ends lie 14 bases apart. There are 14 amino acids in the CDR3, from cysteine to phenylalanine inclusive. Only CDR3 DNA is held: 42 bases, read in frame from base 1. Study-wide findings and limitations: At ibrutinib response clonality went up, during sustained remission it held steady, and at progression it dropped back toward baseline. Sampling times were not matched between patients in sustained remission and patients whose disease was progressing, and lymph node repertoires were not examined. Public clonotypes were rare and either shrank or stayed stable during treatment, and the rise in clonality at ibrutinib response reflected expansion of private clonotypes. Baseline clonality exceeded that of age-matched healthy donors and correlated strongly with circulating CD8+ T-cell counts.

On a MiSeq, deep resolution sequencing aimed for a depth between 1 in 1 million and 1 in 200,000 T cells, with each clonotype covered 10x on average. TCR beta libraries were generated with the immunoSEQ hsTCRB Kit. In the paper's pipeline: ImmunoSEQ Data Assistant and ImmunoSEQ Analyzer were used for data analysis, and V, D and J genes were assigned according to IMGT definitions. Clonality, which ranges from 0 to 1, was calculated as one minus the normalized Shannon entropy of productive rearrangement frequencies. Only overrepresented clonotypes making up at least 0.05% of the repertoire of each patient were included in the public clonotype analysis. Roughly 13 age-matched healthy donor repertoires from immuneACCESS were used as controls for clonality. The immuneACCESS repertoire file appears here via TCRdb, limited to in-frame rearrangements. These files lack a portion of the clones; in checked studies, under half of the deficit traces to unresolved V genes, and the cause of the others is not known. That table furnishes V, J and clone size, whereas the DNA furnished D and trimming. For this sample there are roughly 300,000 clones; 60% to 80% appear just once. The top ten hold around 6% of the sample.

The sequence joins TRBV6-5 to TRBJ1-1; perhaps TRBD1 is the D gene, with 6 bases matching. This TCR was recovered from a human donor with chronic lymphocytic leukemia. This material consisted of PBMCs, taken at disease progression, from a patient treated with ibrutinib. The CDR3 is CASSSSGAVTEAFF. The sequenced DNA: TGTGCCAGCAGTTCCTCAGGGGCCGTGACTGAAGCTTTCTTT.